This T cell receptor beta chain was found in a study of OX40 agonist ivuxolimab in advanced cancers. The protocol was immunoSEQ multiplex PCR, while the TCRdb copy is restricted to in-frame clones and leaves out a portion. This repertoire shows 79,000 or so clones, less than 95% found once; its top ten account for around 1.7%. Germline V gene lookup returns CDR1 SGHRS and CDR2 YFSETQ. V was cut by 3 bases and J by 0 bases, with 13 bases left in between. The CDR3 runs 16 residues. This receptor was obtained from an adult with an advanced solid tumor such as melanoma, head and neck, liver or kidney cancer. Material: CD4+ or CD8+ T cells sorted from blood, obtained in a trial of the OX40 agonist ivuxolimab. The gene calls are TRBV5-1 and TRBJ1-3; tentative D call: TRBD1 (6 bases). CDR3 region: CASSWGGQSSGNTIYF. DNA of the CDR3: TGCGCCAGCAGCTGGGGAGGACAGAGCTCTGGAAACACCATATATTTT.